Presented here are 26 T cell receptor beta chains from one specimen sequenced in a study of immune evolution from preneoplasia to lung adenocarcinoma. Data came from immunoSEQ multiplex PCR; TCRdb stores just in-frame clones and leaves some out. The table records roughly 5,100 clones, 65% to 80% of them present only once. Sequencing used FFPE adjacent normal lung tissue. The source is a donor at least 70 years old with lung adenocarcinoma.

This chain connects TRBV4-1 to TRBJ2-7; D may correspond to TRBD1 or TRBD2 (6 bases each). The CDR3 length is 14 residues. The V gene's germline CDR1 is MGHRA and CDR2 YSYEKL. The germline V and J ends were trimmed by 3 bases and 5 bases, with 14 bases remaining between them. The CDR3 is CASSQTPGGDEQYF. The CDR3 DNA is TGCGCCAGCAGCCAGACGCCCGGGGGCGACGAGCAGTACTTC.

This rearrangement joins TRBV23-1 to TRBJ2-7; 9 nucleotides agree with TRBD2. TRBV23-1 is sorted into the ORF group, with uncertain function. The J segment lost 2 bases and the V segment lost 3 bases, leaving 8 bases of the junction unmatched. The CDR3 is 16 amino acids. The CDR3 sequence: CASSHLLAGDTYEQYF. The CDR3 DNA reads as TGCGCCAGCAGTCATCTTTTAGCGGGAGACACCTACGAGCAGTACTTC.

Here the CDR3 DNA reads TGCGCCAGCAGCCAACAAACAGGACCGAACACCGGGGAGCTGTTTTTT. It specifies CASSQQTGPNTGELFF. The rearrangement links TRBV4-1 to TRBJ2-2; TRBD1 is a possible D gene (5 bases). The CDR3 is 16 amino acids. V was cut by 2 bases and J by 0 bases, with 10 bases left in between. CDR1 is MGHRA, CDR2 YSYEKL, per germline.

The chain has TRBV7-9 and TRBJ1-1, with D possibly matching TRBD1 (6 bases). The ends were cut back, 1 base at V and 1 base at J, with 7 bases in the middle. This CDR3 has 14 amino acids. Germline loops: CDR1 SEHNR, CDR2 FQNEAQ (reference sequence). The CDR3 spells CASSLVGGNTEAFF. The CDR3 DNA follows: TGTGCCAGCAGCTTAGTAGGGGGGAACACTGAAGCTTTCTTT.

This chain joins TRBV2 and TRBJ2-7; the match to TRBD1 covers 7 bases. The CDR3 runs 12 residues. CDR1 and CDR2 (germline): SNHLY, FYNNEI. The CDR3, as DNA: TGTGTCTCCACGGGACAGCTCTACGAGCAGTACTTC. Protein product: CVSTGQLYEQYF.

This chain joins TRBV4-2 and TRBJ2-1, with TRBD2 identical over 9 bases. With V trimmed by 1 base and J by 10 bases, 14 bases remained unmatched. Germline V CDR1 and CDR2: LGHNA, YNFKEQ. The length of the CDR3 is 17 residues. The CDR3 coding sequence is TGTGCCAGCAGCCAAGCTGATAGCGGGAGAGGGACAGCCGAGCAGTTCTTC. Translating it yields CASSQADSGRGTAEQFF.

The chain uses TRBV4-2 and TRBJ1-2; TRBD1 matches 7 bases. CDR1 is LGHNA, CDR2 YNFKEQ, per germline. The CDR3 covers 16 residues. After removal of 0 bases from V and 6 bases from J, the junction contained 10 bases not matched to a gene. For the CDR3, the DNA is TGTGCCAGCAGCCAAGAGGGTACGTACAGGGGAGATGGCTACACCTTC. Translating it yields CASSQEGTYRGDGYTF.

This chain joins TRBV5-1 and TRBJ2-3; weak D call: TRBD2 (6 bases). Germline values: CDR1 SGHRS, CDR2 YFSETQ. The V and J ends lost 0 bases and 0 bases respectively, with 8 bases between them. This CDR3 comprises 15 residues. DNA for the CDR3: TGCGCCAGCAGCTTGGGGCTAGCGAGCACAGATACGCAGTATTTT. Translated: CASSLGLASTDTQYF.

This clone occurred a few times. Different DNA sequences within this sample yield the same CDR3. V and J are TRBV6-5 and TRBJ1-2; D may be TRBD1 (5 bases). Germline V gene data show CDR1 as MNHEY and CDR2 as SVGAGI. This CDR3 is 16 amino acids long. V was shortened by 0 bases and J by 8 bases, with 19 bases between the two germline ends. The CDR3 protein is CASSYSRGRPREGYTF. In nucleotides, the CDR3 is TGTGCCAGCAGTTACTCGAGGGGACGGCCGAGGGAGGGCTACACCTTC.

CDR3 bases: TGTGCCTGGAGTCCACTAGGGGTGGGCATTCAGTACTTC. As protein: CAWSPLGVGIQYF. The gene calls are TRBV30 and TRBJ2-4; D possibly matches TRBD1 or TRBD2 (5 bases each). Per germline, CDR1 GTSNPN and CDR2 SVGIG (reference sequence). The V and J ends lost 2 bases and 9 bases respectively, with 14 bases between them. CDR3 length equals 13 residues.

The V call is TRBV5-6, the J call TRBJ2-7; 8 nucleotides align to TRBD1. The germline V gene encodes CDR1 SGHDT and CDR2 YYEEEE. J lost 0 bases, V lost 3 bases, and 8 bases had no gene match. This CDR3 spans 16 amino acids. In DNA, the CDR3 is TGTGCCAGCAGCTGGGAACAGGGGGGTAACTCCTACGAGCAGTACTTC. It codes for CASSWEQGGNSYEQYF. The variable domain in full, with the rest retrieved from reference TRBV5-6 and TRBJ2-7, is DAGVTQSPTHLIKTRGQQVTLRCSPKSGHDTVSWYQQALGQGPQFIFQYYEEEERQRGNFPDRFSGHQFPNYSSELNVNALLLGDSALYLCASSWEQGGNSYEQYFGPGTRLTVT.

This sequence joins TRBV2 and TRBJ1-1; no clear D gene. The CDR3 runs 13 residues. The germline gives CDR1 SNHLY, CDR2 FYNNEI. V was pared by 6 bases and J by 2 bases, with 10 bases between. In DNA, the CDR3 is TGTGCCAGCAGGAGCGGCCTAAACACTGAAGCTTTCTTT. Translated, it gives CASRSGLNTEAFF.

The chain has TRBV11-3 and TRBJ1-1; D gene uncertain. Trimming left V 3 bases short and J 1 base short, with 6 bases between. This CDR3 contains 13 residues. Germline loops: CDR1 SGHNT, CDR2 YENEEA. The CDR3 nucleotides are TGTGCCAGCAGCTTGGGAGGGAACACTGAAGCTTTCTTT. This sequence encodes CASSLGGNTEAFF.

The J gene is TRBJ2-7, the V gene TRBV7-8; the D is unclear. Germline assignment: CDR1 SGHVS and CDR2 FQNEAQ. This CDR3 comprises 13 residues. The V end lost 5 bases, the J end lost 2 bases, and 10 bases lay between the germline ends. Here the CDR3 DNA reads TGTGCCAGCAGCCCTCCGGGTCCCTACGAGCAGTACTTC. Residues: CASSPPGPYEQYF.

The chain employs TRBV30 and TRBJ2-7, with D possibly TRBD1 on 5 matching bases. Germline CDR1 is GTSNPN and CDR2 is SVGIG (reference sequence). This CDR3 contains 14 residues. Trimming stripped 3 bases from V and 1 base from J, with 13 bases between. CDR3 amino acids: CAWSQGDSSYEQYF. CDR3 DNA sequence: TGTGCCTGGAGCCAGGGTGACAGTTCCTACGAGCAGTACTTC.

This clone was seen only a few times. The V gene is TRBV6-5, the J gene TRBJ2-3, with a possible D match to TRBD2 (6 bases). V lost 8 bases, J lost 4 bases, and 16 bases lay in between. Germline V gene sequence: CDR1 MNHEY, CDR2 SVGAGI. This CDR3 is built from 14 residues. The CDR3: CASAREPIADTQYF. The CDR3 DNA reads as TGTGCCAGCGCCCGGGAGCCGATCGCAGATACGCAGTATTTT.

This sequence joins TRBV5-1 and TRBJ2-1, with 7 bases that match TRBD2. The length of the CDR3 is 16 residues. The trim removed 6 bases at V and 7 bases at J, leaving 16 bases unmatched. Germline CDR1 and CDR2: SGHRS and YFSETQ. CDR3 loop: CASNQPGRELGNEQFF. The CDR3 DNA follows: TGCGCCAGCAATCAGCCAGGGCGGGAGCTCGGGAATGAGCAGTTCTTC.

CDR3 amino acids: CASSLLAGGPDTQYF. In DNA, the CDR3 is TGTGCCAGCAGCTTACTAGCGGGAGGGCCAGATACGCAGTATTTT. The chain has TRBV7-9 and TRBJ2-3; 12 bases align to TRBD2. The CDR3 is 15 amino acids. Trimming at V came to 2 bases and at J to 4 bases, leaving 1 base not matched to a gene. Germline loops: CDR1 SEHNR, CDR2 FQNEAQ (reference sequence).

V gene TRBV18 combines with J gene TRBJ1-1; D gene ambiguous. The CDR3 extends over 13 amino acids. V was clipped by 2 bases and J by 3 bases, with 7 bases between them. Germline-derived CDR1 and CDR2 are KGHSH and LQKENI. DNA for the CDR3: TGTGCCAGCTCACCAGAAGCGTACACTGAAGCTTTCTTT. Protein sequence: CASSPEAYTEAFF.

The CDR3 here is CASTTGTEHEQFF. CDR3 coding DNA: TGCGCCAGCACGACAGGGACGGAGCATGAGCAGTTCTTC. This chain links TRBV5-1 with TRBJ2-1; 7 positions agree with TRBD1. J gave up 8 bases and V 6 bases, and 8 bases lay outside the gene matches. The CDR3 extends over 13 amino acids. The germline V gene has CDR1 SGHRS and CDR2 YFSETQ.

This sequence joins TRBV7-6 and TRBJ2-3, with D maybe TRBD1 (6 bases). Germline lookup yields CDR1 SGHVS and CDR2 FNYEAQ. V was cut by 1 base and J by 1 base, with 15 bases left in between. This CDR3 has 17 amino acids. The DNA of the CDR3 is TGTGCCAGCAGCTTAGGGGCAACAGGGCTCCGCACAGATACGCAGTATTTT. This codes for CASSLGATGLRTDTQYF. The whole variable domain, remainder taken from reference TRBV7-6 and TRBJ2-3, is GAGVSQSPRYKVTKRGQDVALRCDPISGHVSLYWYRQALGQGPEFLTYFNYEAQQDKSGLPNDRFSAERPEGSISTLTIQRTEQRDSAMYRCASSLGATGLRTDTQYFGPGTRLTVL.

The V call is TRBV27, the J call TRBJ2-1; D is possibly TRBD1 (6 bases). This CDR3 is built from 13 residues. Trimming stripped 6 bases from V and 13 bases from J, with 19 bases between. Per the germline V gene, CDR1 is MNHEY and CDR2 is SMNVEV (reference sequence). DNA for the CDR3: TGTGCCAGCAGAGGTGGGGGCGGGTTAGATCAGTTCTTC. It translates to CASRGGGGLDQFF.

This rearrangement joins TRBV5-6 to TRBJ2-5; 12 positions match TRBD2. Germline V gene sequence: CDR1 SGHDT, CDR2 YYEEEE. J gave up 3 bases and V 0 bases, and 3 bases lay outside the gene matches. The CDR3 totals 16 residues. The CDR3 reads CASSLGLAGGKETQYF. For the CDR3, the DNA is TGTGCCAGCAGCTTGGGGCTAGCGGGAGGGAAAGAGACCCAGTACTTC.

This clone was seen once. V and J are TRBV18 and TRBJ2-5; either TRBD1 or TRBD2 may supply D (5 bases each). This CDR3 has 14 amino acids. The V gene lost 1 base and the J gene lost 5 bases, with 11 bases spanning the gap. From germline, CDR1 is KGHSH and CDR2 LQKENI. The CDR3 spells CASSPRGTSETQYF. CDR3 sequence (DNA): TGTGCCAGCTCACCACGGGGGACCTCGGAGACCCAGTACTTC.

V is TRBV28 and J is TRBJ1-5; 9 positions match TRBD1. V shed 6 bases and J 8 bases; nucleotides not matched to a gene: 8. This CDR3 has 14 residues. From germline, CDR1 is MDHEN and CDR2 SYDVKM. The CDR3 reads CASSLGTGGEPQHF. In DNA form, the CDR3 reads TGTGCCAGCAGCTTGGGTACAGGGGGCGAGCCCCAGCATTTT.

The rearrangement uses TRBV5-1 and TRBJ1-4, with D tentatively TRBD1 (5 bases). Germline assignment: CDR1 SGHRS and CDR2 YFSETQ. The CDR3 extends over 14 amino acids. V lost 0 bases and J lost 6, with 9 bases in between. As DNA, the CDR3 is TGCGCCAGCAGCTTGGGGCAGGGAGATGAAAAACTGTTTTTT. Amino acid sequence: CASSLGQGDEKLFF.